These 17 T cell receptor beta chains were sequenced from one sample in a study of Ad26.COV2.S vaccination and SARS-CoV-2 variants. Clones were read by immunoSEQ multiplex PCR, and TCRdb kept only the in-frame ones, dropping some. The sample consists of 440,000 or so clones, less than 95% of them appearing once. Noted treatment: 15 to 20 received Ad26.COV2.S at low or high dose, single or two shots; 5 received placebo; per-sample allocation not given. After the first vaccine or placebo injection, samples were drawn on day 63. This specimen was peripheral blood, taken in a trial of Ad26.COV2.S vaccine versus placebo. The receptors originated from a person between 18 and 60 years old who received the Ad26.COV2.S COVID-19 vaccine or a placebo.

This clone was seen more than once but under ten times. This chain uses TRBV10-3 with TRBJ1-5; 9 nucleotides agree with TRBD1. The V gene's germline CDR1 is ENHRY and CDR2 SYGVKD. V gave up 10 bases and J gave up 11 bases; unmatched junction bases: 15. This CDR3 spans 14 amino acids. CDR3 sequence reads: CATSPGQGLMTQHF. The CDR3 nucleotides read TGTGCCACAAGCCCCGGACAGGGGCTCATGACCCAGCATTTT.

The J gene is TRBJ2-2, the V gene TRBV18; no clear D. V lost 5 bases and J 0 bases, leaving 19 bases between the germline ends. The CDR3 is made up of 18 amino acids. Germline assignment: CDR1 KGHSH and CDR2 LQKENI. The CDR3 sequence: CASSYPSVLVSNTGELFF. CDR3 coding DNA: TGTGCCAGCTCATATCCTTCAGTGCTGGTATCGAACACCGGGGAGCTGTTTTTT.

This chain links TRBV19 with TRBJ2-5; D is possibly TRBD2 (6 bases). V lost 3 bases to trimming and J lost 5 bases, with 10 bases between them. The CDR3 contains 13 residues. The germline V gene has CDR1 LNHDA and CDR2 SQIVND (reference sequence). DNA for the CDR3: TGTGCCAGTAGTATGGAGGGGTGGGAGACCCAGTACTTC. This encodes CASSMEGWETQYF.

This clone was seen just once. The gene calls are TRBV9 and TRBJ2-7, with D tentatively TRBD2 (6 bases). Germline CDR1 and CDR2: SGDLS and YYNGEE. The length of the CDR3 is 14 residues. V was shortened by 4 bases and J by 5 bases, with 16 bases between the two germline ends. The CDR3 nucleotides read TGTGCCAGCAGCCGGGATGCCGGGAGCCACGAGCAGTACTTC. It translates to CASSRDAGSHEQYF.

This chain uses TRBV6-5 with TRBJ1-1; 9 bases line up with TRBD1. Looked up from germline, CDR1 is MNHEY and CDR2 is SVGAGI. The CDR3 contains 15 residues. V lost 6 bases to trimming and J lost 6 bases; unmatched junction nucleotides: 11. CDR3: CASRGRDRVWAEAFF. CDR3 in DNA: TGTGCCAGCAGGGGCCGGGACAGGGTGTGGGCTGAAGCTTTCTTT.

The chain uses TRBV28 and TRBJ2-3; TRBD2 agrees at 7 bases. With V trimmed by 5 bases and J by 2 bases, 7 bases remained unmatched. This CDR3 region has 15 residues. Germline CDR1 is MDHEN and CDR2 is SYDVKM. In DNA, the CDR3 is TGTGCCAGCAGTGTAGCGGGCACGGACACAGATACGCAGTATTTT. Its translation is CASSVAGTDTDTQYF.

The chain recombines TRBV19 with TRBJ2-7; 11 positions match TRBD2. V lost 2 bases to trimming and J lost 0 bases; unmatched junction nucleotides: 3. The germline CDR1 and CDR2 sequences are LNHDA and SQIVND (reference sequence). The CDR3 sequence is 16 residues long. DNA for the CDR3: TGTGCCAGTAGTATATTGGGACTAGCGGACTCCTACGAGCAGTACTTC. Amino acid sequence: CASSILGLADSYEQYF.

The rearrangement joins TRBV3-1 (or the pseudogene TRBV3-2) to TRBJ2-1; 12 bases are a match to TRBD1. The junction had 0 bases not matched to a gene; V was cut back by 1 base and J by 2 bases. This CDR3 is 16 amino acids long. The germline gives CDR1 LGHDT, CDR2 YNNKEL (reference sequence). CDR3 nucleotide sequence: TGTGCCAGCAGCCAAGGGGACAGGGGGCCCTACAATGAGCAGTTCTTC. The encoded protein is CASSQGDRGPYNEQFF.

The chain couples TRBV15 to TRBJ2-3, with a tentative D call TRBD2 (6 bases). The CDR3 loop spans 14 amino acids. Germline values: CDR1 LNHNV, CDR2 YYDKDF (reference sequence). V lost 8 bases, J lost 0 bases, and 12 bases lay in between. CDR3 coding DNA: TGTGCCACCTCCCCGGGGGTGAGCACAGATACGCAGTATTTT. Translating it yields CATSPGVSTDTQYF.

Written as DNA, the CDR3 is TGTGCCAGCAGCTTTGGGGACCAGGGGGAGCTGTTTTTT. Translated, it gives CASSFGDQGELFF. The chain uses TRBV5-4 and TRBJ2-2; tentatively, D is TRBD1 or TRBD2 (5 bases each). The V gene lost 2 bases and the J gene lost 8 bases, with 10 bases spanning the gap. The CDR3 sequence is 13 residues long. Germline V gene sequence: CDR1 SGHNT, CDR2 YYREEE (reference sequence).

The chain is built from TRBV27 and TRBJ2-3; 10 positions match TRBD2. The germline V gene has CDR1 MNHEY and CDR2 SMNVEV (reference sequence). This CDR3 has 15 amino acids. Trimming at V came to 6 bases and at J to 2 bases, leaving 5 bases not matched to a gene. CDR3 sequence (DNA): TGTGCCAGCAGGAGACTAGCGGGCCTCACAGATACGCAGTATTTT. Translation gives CASRRLAGLTDTQYF.

The gene calls are TRBV6-2 or TRBV6-3 and TRBJ2-7; 10 bases match TRBD2. Trimming at V came to 4 bases and at J to 8 bases, leaving 14 bases not matched to a gene. The V gene's germline CDR1 is MNHEY and CDR2 SVGEGT. CDR3 size: 16 residues. This CDR3 is CASSSVIGLAGAQQYF. The CDR3 DNA follows: TGTGCCAGCAGTTCGGTCATCGGGCTAGCGGGAGCCCAGCAGTACTTC.

In this sample, this clone turned up once. J is TRBJ2-3 and V is TRBV7-2; no clear D gene. The CDR3 runs to 14 residues. The germline CDR1 and CDR2 sequences are SGHTA and FQGNSA. Trimming took 5 bases from V and 0 from J, leaving 9 bases between them. This chain's CDR3 is CASSATSSTDTQYF. CDR3 coding DNA: TGTGCCAGCAGCGCAACTTCTAGCACAGATACGCAGTATTTT.

This clone was observed a handful of times. Other DNA sequences in this specimen translate into the identical CDR3. The chain has TRBV20-1 and TRBJ2-7; D not certain. The CDR3 totals 11 residues. The germline V gene encodes CDR1 DFQATT and CDR2 SNEGSKA (reference sequence). V was cut by 0 bases and J by 0 bases, with 0 bases left in between. This CDR3 reads CSARDSYEQYF. The CDR3 DNA reads TGCAGTGCTAGAGACTCCTACGAGCAGTACTTC.

The V gene is TRBV15, the J gene TRBJ1-1, with D unresolved. CDR3 length equals 13 residues. Germline-derived CDR1 and CDR2 are LNHNV and YYDKDF (reference sequence). V lost 3 bases and J lost 2, with 7 bases in between. In DNA, the CDR3 is TGTGCCACCAGCAGCAAGGGCAACACTGAAGCTTTCTTT. Translation gives CATSSKGNTEAFF.

The chain recombines TRBV5-1 with TRBJ2-7; TRBD1 matches at 8 bases. CDR3 size: 14 residues. Germline V gene data show CDR1 as SGHRS and CDR2 as YFSETQ. With 0 bases clipped from V and 7 bases from J, the junction kept 6 bases outside the gene matches. CDR3 bases: TGCGCCAGCAGCTTGGAGGACAGGGCTGGGGAGCAGTACTTC. This codes for CASSLEDRAGEQYF. The complete variable domain, with remaining parts taken from reference TRBV5-1 and TRBJ2-7, reads KAGVTQTPRYLIKTRGQQVTLSCSPISGHRSVSWYQQTPGQGLQFLFEYFSETQRNKGNFPGRFSGRQFSNSRSEMNVSTLELGDSALYLCASSLEDRAGEQYFGPGTRLTVT.

The rearrangement links TRBV3-1 (or the pseudogene TRBV3-2) to TRBJ1-3; D remains ambiguous. Germline CDR1 is LGHDT and CDR2 is YNNKEL (reference sequence). This CDR3 contains 15 residues. V lost 4 bases, J lost 0 bases, and 10 bases lay in between. The CDR3: CASSPSDTSGNTIYF. CDR3 sequence (DNA): TGTGCCAGCAGCCCCTCAGACACCTCTGGAAACACCATATATTTT.